The 8 T cell receptor beta chains below come from one sample, sequenced in a study of cytomegalovirus exposure and HLA in healthy donors. The PCR used 60 Vbeta and 13 Jbeta primers. Libraries were prepared by immunoSEQ multiplex PCR; TCRdb keeps only in-frame clonotypes and omits some of them. Of 150,000 to 160,000 clones listed, 82% were seen once; the top ten hold 5% to 7.5%. The sequenced sample consisted of PBMCs. These receptors were collected from a woman aged 45-59 years in good health and CMV-seropositive.

The chain employs TRBV27 and TRBJ1-2, with 11 bases matching TRBD1. This CDR3 is built from 17 residues. Trimming cost V 6 bases and J 7 bases; bases outside gene matches: 16. Germline V lookup: CDR1 MNHEY, CDR2 SMNVEV (reference sequence). The CDR3 here is CASSSAGTGGMMTGYTF. The CDR3 DNA reads TGTGCCAGCAGCTCCGCCGGGACAGGGGGGATGATGACTGGCTACACCTTC.

This chain connects TRBV27 to TRBJ2-2; D is possibly TRBD2 (6 bases). Germline V gene sequence: CDR1 MNHEY, CDR2 SMNVEV (reference sequence). CDR3 size: 15 residues. The V end was cut by 5 bases, the J end by 7 bases, with 17 bases between. The CDR3 nucleotides are TGTGCCAGCAGTCCTTTCCGGGGGTTGGACGGGGAGCTGTTTTTT. Encoded protein: CASSPFRGLDGELFF.

The chain combines TRBV6-1 with TRBJ2-7; D perhaps matches TRBD1 (6 bases). The germline CDR1 and CDR2 sequences are MNHNS and SASEGT. The CDR3 runs to 15 residues. V gave up 3 bases and J gave up 4 bases, with 16 bases separating them. The CDR3 loop reads CASSEWGQGTYEQYF. The DNA of the CDR3 is TGTGCCAGCAGTGAGTGGGGGCAGGGTACATACGAGCAGTACTTC.

This chain links TRBV19 with TRBJ1-2, with D uncertain. The V end lost 4 bases, the J end lost 4 bases, and 22 bases lay between the germline ends. There are 17 residues in the CDR3. Germline V gene data show CDR1 as LNHDA and CDR2 as SQIVND (reference sequence). The CDR3 DNA reads as TGTGCCAGTAGTAATTCTTTCGGGTACCGATCTACCTATGGCTACACCTTC. It codes for CASSNSFGYRSTYGYTF.

This rearrangement joins TRBV13 to TRBJ2-3; D is unclear. The CDR3 loop spans 12 amino acids. Per germline, CDR1 PRHDT and CDR2 FYEKMQ (reference sequence). Trimming stripped 5 bases from V and 0 bases from J, with 3 bases between. CDR3 nucleotide sequence: TGTGCCAGCAGCCTTAGCACAGATACGCAGTATTTT. This translates into CASSLSTDTQYF.

The chain has TRBV6-1 and TRBJ1-4; 8 bases match TRBD1. The CDR3 consists of 14 residues. The germline gives CDR1 MNHNS, CDR2 SASEGT. Trimming at V came to 6 bases and at J to 3 bases, leaving 3 bases not matched to a gene. For the CDR3, the DNA is TGTGCCAGCAGCATACAGGGGGCTAATGAAAAACTGTTTTTT. Residues: CASSIQGANEKLFF.

The chain joins TRBV19 to TRBJ2-5; TRBD1 might be the D (6 bases). This CDR3 has 13 amino acids. V was cut by 4 bases and J by 3 bases, with 9 bases left in between. Germline CDR1 is LNHDA and CDR2 is SQIVND (reference sequence). The CDR3 nucleotides are TGTGCCAGTAGTACCTGGACAGAAGAGACCCAGTACTTC. Its protein product is CASSTWTEETQYF.

The chain has TRBV29-1 and TRBJ1-5, with 8 bases identical to TRBD1. Germline V gives CDR1 SQVTM, CDR2 ANQGSEA. CDR3 length: 14 amino acids. With 6 bases clipped from V and 2 bases from J, the junction kept 6 bases outside the gene matches. Here the CDR3 reads CSVAGGAGNQPQHF. The DNA of the CDR3 is TGCAGCGTCGCAGGGGGCGCGGGCAATCAGCCCCAGCATTTT.